What follows are 2 T cell receptor beta chains derived from one specimen sequenced in a study of radiotherapy plus CTLA-4 blockade in lung cancer. Profiled with immunoSEQ multiplex PCR; TCRdb holds only in-frame clones, not every one. The data hold some 50,000 clones, with just under 85% observed a single time. The sample consisted of peripheral blood, taken from a patient treated with radiotherapy plus ipilimumab. These receptors originate from a human donor with non-small cell lung cancer whose response to radiotherapy plus ipilimumab could not be evaluated.

This clone was counted only a few times. The chain recombines TRBV5-5 with TRBJ2-5; the match to TRBD1 covers 7 bases. CDR1 and CDR2 from the germline V gene are SGHKS and YYEKEE (reference sequence). Germline trimming cut 3 bases from V and 5 bases from J; bases unmatched to any gene: 4. The CDR3 is made up of 13 amino acids. CDR3 loop: CASSSQGRETQYF. CDR3 in DNA: TGTGCCAGCAGCTCACAGGGGCGGGAGACCCAGTACTTC.

The CDR3 bases are TGTGCCAGTAGTAAGGGACAGTTGAACACCGGGGAGCTGTTTTTT. Translated, it gives CASSKGQLNTGELFF. The chain links TRBV19 to TRBJ2-2, with TRBD1 identical over 7 bases. The CDR3 contains 15 residues. Trimming took 4 bases from V and 1 from J; bases not matched to a gene: 3. Germline V lookup: CDR1 LNHDA, CDR2 SQIVND (reference sequence).